This entry is about one T cell receptor (beta chain). Its antigen is as yet unknown. This entry belongs to a study of vaccination and CD4 T cells after COVID-19. Overall study context: Across the group, participants received two doses of either BNT162b2 or mRNA-1273 vaccine.

Looked up from germline, CDR1 is MDHEN and CDR2 is SYDVKM. This CDR3 is 13 amino acids long. V shed 8 bases and J 7 bases; nucleotides not matched to a gene: 7. Scientists ran DNA taken from cultured CD4+ T cells through the Oncomine TCR Beta short-read assay for sequencing. Each CDR3 protein is one row after TCRdb ran MiXCR on the PCR reads. This sample carries 18,000 or so distinct CDR3 sequences, approximately 45% of them seen once, and the ten largest clones take under 4.5%. Specified treatment: approximately 9-day PBMC culture with coronavirus spike peptide pools or control peptides (ViraFEST assay).

This sequence joins TRBV28 and TRBJ2-1; 8 bases line up with TRBD1. The clonotype comes from a human donor who had recovered from COVID-19. The sequenced sample was CD4+ T cells from blood, cultured in vitro, obtained before SARS-CoV-2 vaccination. The CDR3 protein is CASGQGDKNEQFF. In DNA, the CDR3 is TGTGCCAGCGGACAGGGAGATAAGAATGAGCAGTTCTTC.